The 28 T cell receptor beta chains given below trace back to one sample, sequenced in a study of blood T cell repertoires in COVID-19. Profiled with immunoSEQ multiplex PCR; TCRdb holds only in-frame clones, not every one. This table holds hundreds of thousands of clones, nearly 90% found once. The sequenced material came from PBMCs or T cells enriched from blood (not recorded which). The receptors originated from a woman under 30 who had been exposed to COVID-19.

V is TRBV6-6 and J is TRBJ1-1; a weak D match, TRBD1 (6 bases). This CDR3 comprises 16 residues. CDR1 is MNHNY, CDR2 SVGAGI, per germline (reference sequence). V lost 5 bases to trimming and J lost 0 bases, with 16 bases between them. The CDR3 here is CASSRTWTEMNTEAFF. In nucleotides, the CDR3 is TGTGCCAGCAGTCGAACTTGGACAGAGATGAACACTGAAGCTTTCTTT.

This rearrangement joins TRBV19 to TRBJ1-1; 9 nucleotides line up with TRBD1. CDR1 is LNHDA and CDR2 is SQIVND in the germline V gene (reference sequence). The CDR3 totals 15 residues. V was pared by 6 bases and J by 1 base, with 6 bases of the junction left unmatched. The CDR3 DNA sequence: TGTGCCAGTAGGCGGACAGGGGTCCAGAACACTGAAGCTTTCTTT. This codes for CASRRTGVQNTEAFF.

The V call is TRBV29-1, the J call TRBJ2-3; TRBD2 matches 9 bases. The germline V gene encodes CDR1 SQVTM and CDR2 ANQGSEA. Trimming removed 7 bases from V and 1 base from J; junction bases left unmatched: 3. The CDR3 consists of 13 residues. In DNA form, the CDR3 reads TGCAGCGCTGCGGGGGGGGGCACAGATACGCAGTATTTT. This sequence encodes CSAAGGGTDTQYF.

J is TRBJ2-7 and V is TRBV29-1; a possible D gene is TRBD1 (6 bases). The CDR3 is 13 amino acids. Germline loops: CDR1 SQVTM, CDR2 ANQGSEA. V was trimmed by 1 base and J by 4 bases, leaving 11 bases between them. The CDR3 DNA sequence: TGCAGCGTTGAAGGGACAGACAATTACGAGCAGTACTTC. Protein product: CSVEGTDNYEQYF.

The chain links TRBV27 to TRBJ2-7, with 7 bases matching TRBD1. Germline CDR1 and CDR2: MNHEY and SMNVEV (reference sequence). J was trimmed by 3 bases and V by 7 bases; bases with no gene match: 6. The CDR3 has 13 amino acids. The DNA for the CDR3 is TGTGCCAGCAAGGCAGGGGGTTTCTACGAGCAGTACTTC. It specifies CASKAGGFYEQYF.

This sequence joins TRBV12-3 or TRBV12-4 and TRBJ1-2; weak D call: TRBD1 (5 bases). Trimming left V 3 bases short and J 5 bases short, with 7 bases between. The CDR3 covers 12 residues. DNA for the CDR3: TGTGCCAGCAGTTTCGACAGATATGGCTACACCTTC. It encodes CASSFDRYGYTF.

The chain couples TRBV6-5 to TRBJ1-1, with D unclear. The length of the CDR3 is 12 residues. Trimming removed 5 bases at V and 12 bases at J, with 16 bases between. In germline, CDR1 is MNHEY, CDR2 SVGAGI. Written as DNA, the CDR3 is TGTGCCAGCAGTACCCAGATTACCGGGACTTTCTTT. Translation gives CASSTQITGTFF.

This chain uses TRBV7-9 with TRBJ2-1; 7 nucleotides align to TRBD2. Germline V gene lookup returns CDR1 SEHNR and CDR2 FQNEAQ (reference sequence). The CDR3 runs to 14 residues. Trimming removed 5 bases from V and 12 bases from J; junction bases left unmatched: 13. The CDR3 sequence: CASSPSLARTRQFF. Written as DNA, the CDR3 is TGTGCCAGCAGCCCCAGTTTGGCTAGGACTAGGCAGTTCTTC.

This clone appeared once. Different DNA sequences within this sample yield the same CDR3. The rearrangement uses TRBV7-2 and TRBJ2-7; 8 bases are shared with TRBD1. The CDR3 extends over 13 amino acids. V shed 4 bases, J shed 3 bases, and the junction held 2 bases outside the gene matches. Germline CDR1 is SGHTA and CDR2 is FQGNSA. CDR3 protein: CASSSDRGYEQYF. The CDR3 DNA reads as TGTGCCAGCAGCTCCGACAGGGGCTACGAGCAGTACTTC.

The chain joins TRBV3-1 (or the pseudogene TRBV3-2) to TRBJ2-7; D is possibly TRBD1 (6 bases). This CDR3 comprises 14 residues. CDR1 LGHDT and CDR2 YNNKEL come from the germline V gene (reference sequence). V was clipped by 7 bases and J by 2 bases, with 15 bases between them. The DNA for the CDR3 is TGTGCCAGCAACGAGGACAGCCGTCCCTACGAGCAGTACTTC. Protein product: CASNEDSRPYEQYF.

The V call is TRBV7-8, the J call TRBJ2-3, with D possibly TRBD1 on 7 matching bases. The CDR3 loop spans 15 amino acids. Per the germline V gene, CDR1 is SGHVS and CDR2 is FQNEAQ. V was clipped by 7 bases and J by 5 bases, with 19 bases between them. CDR3 amino acids: CASITGTGEVDTQYF. The CDR3 region has the DNA TGTGCCAGCATTACTGGAACAGGGGAGGTAGATACGCAGTATTTT. The entire variable domain, with the rest obtained from reference TRBV7-8 and TRBJ2-3, is as follows: GAGVSQSPRYKVAKRGQDVALRCDPISGHVSLFWYQQALGQGPEFLTYFQNEAQLDKSGLPSDRFFAERPEGSVSTLKIQRTQQEDSAVYLCASITGTGEVDTQYFGPGTRLTVL.

V usage is TRBV11-2 and J usage is TRBJ2-3; 8 bases fit TRBD1. V was pared by 3 bases and J by 4 bases, with 3 bases of the junction left unmatched. This CDR3 contains 14 residues. Germline values: CDR1 SGHAT, CDR2 FQNNGV. The CDR3 loop reads CASSFRTGPDTQYF. Here the CDR3 DNA reads TGTGCCAGCAGCTTTCGGACAGGGCCAGATACGCAGTATTTT. Together with reference TRBV11-2 and TRBJ2-3, the CDR3 gives the full variable domain: EAGVAQSPRYKIIEKRQSVAFWCNPISGHATLYWYQQILGQGPKLLIQFQNNGVVDDSQLPKDRFSAERLKGVDSTLKIQPAKLEDSAVYLCASSFRTGPDTQYFGPGTRLTVL.

This clone was seen a handful of times. The V call is TRBV9, the J call TRBJ2-5; 10 positions match TRBD1. Trimming removed 3 bases from V and 2 bases from J; junction bases left unmatched: 4. CDR1 and CDR2 from the germline V gene are SGDLS and YYNGEE. This CDR3 has 15 residues. The CDR3 is CASSGQGARQETQYF. In nucleotides, the CDR3 is TGTGCCAGCAGCGGACAGGGGGCGCGACAAGAGACCCAGTACTTC.

The rearrangement uses TRBV6-4 and TRBJ1-4; the D is unclear. With 6 bases removed from V and 5 bases from J, the gap between germline ends came to 10 bases. From germline, CDR1 is MRHNA and CDR2 SNTAGT. There are 13 residues in the CDR3. The DNA of the CDR3 is TGTGCCAGCAGGCGGAGTCTCAATGAAAAACTGTTTTTT. It specifies CASRRSLNEKLFF.

This clone was counted between two and nine times. This sequence joins TRBV28 and TRBJ1-6, with D tentatively TRBD1 (5 bases). The CDR3 consists of 18 residues. V lost 6 bases and J 0 bases, leaving 18 bases between the germline ends. Germline values: CDR1 MDHEN, CDR2 SYDVKM. The CDR3 DNA is TGTGCCAGCAGCTCAGACATAGGGGAAGGCTCCTATAATTCACCCCTCCACTTT. Amino acid sequence: CASSSDIGEGSYNSPLHF.

The chain recombines TRBV4-1 with TRBJ2-1, with a weak D call TRBD2 (6 bases). CDR1 MGHRA and CDR2 YSYEKL come from the germline V gene. The CDR3 is 14 residues long. The V gene lost 3 bases and the J gene lost 7 bases, with 13 bases spanning the gap. In nucleotides, the CDR3 is TGCGCCAGCAGCCATGGAGGGTCGGGAAATGAGCAGTTCTTC. Protein sequence: CASSHGGSGNEQFF.

This clone came up a few times. The V call is TRBV2, the J call TRBJ1-6; 9 nucleotides line up with TRBD1. Losses at the gene ends were 3 bases for V and 6 bases for J; bases not matched to a gene: 6. The CDR3 sequence is 16 residues long. Germline V gene data show CDR1 as SNHLY and CDR2 as FYNNEI. The CDR3 nucleotides are TGTGCCAGCAGTGAGGGACAGGGTATAAGTAATTCACCCCTCCACTTT. Translating gives CASSEGQGISNSPLHF.

This chain links TRBV2 with TRBJ2-7, with TRBD2 matching 10 bases. The V gene's germline CDR1 is SNHLY and CDR2 FYNNEI. J lost 4 bases, V lost 7 bases, and 7 bases had no gene match. CDR3 length: 14 amino acids. The CDR3 spells CASIPPSGSYEQYF. CDR3 coding DNA: TGTGCCAGCATCCCCCCTAGCGGGAGTTACGAGCAGTACTTC.

This clone was picked up a small number of times. The rearrangement links TRBV7-6 to TRBJ1-1, with D perhaps TRBD1 (5 bases). The length of the CDR3 is 15 residues. V shed 4 bases and J shed 0 bases, with 12 bases lying between them. Germline loops: CDR1 SGHVS, CDR2 FNYEAQ. CDR3 residues: CASSSDGQMNTEAFF. The CDR3 DNA is TGTGCCAGCAGCTCAGACGGACAAATGAACACTGAAGCTTTCTTT.

The gene calls are TRBV5-1 and TRBJ2-5; 7 bases align to TRBD1. Trimming at V came to 2 bases and at J to 3 bases, leaving 10 bases not matched to a gene. Germline values: CDR1 SGHRS, CDR2 YFSETQ. This CDR3 has 16 amino acids. CDR3: CASSLGDTTGKETQYF. CDR3 coding DNA: TGCGCCAGCAGCTTAGGAGACACGACAGGGAAAGAGACCCAGTACTTC.

This chain uses TRBV11-2 with TRBJ2-5, with 7 positions matching TRBD2. V lost 2 bases to trimming and J lost 5 bases; unmatched junction nucleotides: 5. The CDR3 is 14 amino acids. From germline, CDR1 is SGHAT and CDR2 FQNNGV. CDR3 sequence (DNA): TGTGCCAGCAGCTTAAACCTGGGGGGGGAGACCCAGTACTTC. Translating it yields CASSLNLGGETQYF.

The chain employs TRBV5-1 and TRBJ2-2; D perhaps matches TRBD1 (6 bases). This CDR3 region has 15 residues. CDR1 and CDR2 (germline): SGHRS, YFSETQ. Trimming shortened V by 6 bases and J by 4 bases, and 16 bases separated the two germline ends. CDR3 amino acids: CASNPGRGSTGELFF. CDR3 coding DNA: TGCGCCAGCAACCCGGGAAGGGGGAGCACCGGGGAGCTGTTTTTT.

The J gene is TRBJ1-1, the V gene TRBV3-1 (or the pseudogene TRBV3-2); D is possibly TRBD1 (6 bases). This CDR3 comprises 14 residues. CDR1 is LGHDT and CDR2 is YNNKEL in the germline V gene (reference sequence). Trimming removed 4 bases at V and 6 bases at J, with 15 bases between. The CDR3 spells CASSPGTWGAEAFF. The CDR3, as DNA: TGTGCCAGCAGCCCCGGGACATGGGGAGCTGAAGCTTTCTTT.

The V call is TRBV4-1, the J call TRBJ2-7; no definite D call. Germline CDR1 reads MGHRA; CDR2 reads YSYEKL. This CDR3 has 15 amino acids. V was clipped by 0 bases and J by 4 bases, with 13 bases between them. CDR3 residues: CASSQDLGVRYEQYF. The DNA of the CDR3 is TGCGCCAGCAGCCAAGATCTAGGAGTAAGGTACGAGCAGTACTTC.

The chain links TRBV28 to TRBJ2-2; a weak D match, TRBD1 (6 bases). Trimming stripped 8 bases from V and 7 bases from J, with 8 bases between. The V gene's germline CDR1 is MDHEN and CDR2 SYDVKM. The CDR3 loop spans 11 amino acids. CDR3 loop: CASQGLGELFF. CDR3 coding DNA: TGTGCCAGCCAGGGGCTCGGGGAGCTGTTTTTT.

J is TRBJ2-2 and V is TRBV7-9; the D gene is possibly TRBD1 (6 bases). Trimming pared 3 bases from V and 0 bases from J, leaving 11 bases between. Germline CDR1 is SEHNR and CDR2 is FQNEAQ (reference sequence). This CDR3 is built from 16 residues. CDR3 coding DNA: TGTGCCAGCAGCTTTAGGACAGTCGCGAACACCGGGGAGCTGTTTTTT. Translated: CASSFRTVANTGELFF.

The chain couples TRBV15 to TRBJ2-7; 9 nucleotides line up with TRBD2. Germline V gives CDR1 LNHNV, CDR2 YYDKDF (reference sequence). The CDR3 extends over 14 amino acids. V lost 1 base and J lost 6; bases outside the gene matches: 4. The CDR3 DNA reads as TGTGCCACCAGCAGAGTAGCGGGAGTCGCCGAGCAGTACTTC. Its translation is CATSRVAGVAEQYF.

This clone has only a few counts. This chain joins TRBV18 and TRBJ2-7; 7 nucleotides align to TRBD2. Germline V gene lookup returns CDR1 KGHSH and CDR2 LQKENI. J lost 3 bases, V lost 6 bases, and 8 bases had no gene match. The CDR3 is 14 residues long. The CDR3 coding sequence is TGTGCCAGCTCCCCTGAGGCTAGCGGCTACGAGCAGTACTTC. As protein: CASSPEASGYEQYF.